This T cell receptor (beta chain) was obtained from a study of T cells in Graves' hyperthyroidism and ophthalmopathy (dated by TCRdb to between 2017 and 2020). General notes on the study: Peripheral blood samples were taken at initial diagnosis, before any treatment was given. Following sampling, methimazole starting at 30 mg daily was given to hyperthyroidism patients, and high-dose intravenous methylprednisolone was given to ophthalmopathy patients. Prospective prediction of ophthalmopathy was tested in an independent validation cohort of fewer than 20 hyperthyroidism patients and some 17 patients who later progressed to ophthalmopathy. The study also compared thyroid tissue and blood T-cell repertoires from about 6 Graves' hyperthyroidism patients. The 100 discovery patients were randomly divided into training and test sets at a 7:3 ratio. To identify TCR V-J signatures that set the groups apart, the researchers used a discovery cohort of roughly 100 patients, made up of roughly 40 with Graves' ophthalmopathy and 57 with stable Graves' hyperthyroidism. The paper reports TCR Vbeta CDR3 sequencing of some 140 peripheral blood samples: 43 ophthalmopathy, under 85 hyperthyroidism and approximately 17 progressor patients. Beyond this particular receptor, the publication reports: A 13 V-J signature model separated ophthalmopathy from stable hyperthyroidism, with just over 85% sensitivity and about 81% specificity in cross-validation and 80%/75% in testing. Blood samples also contained most of the expanded thyroid clonotypes (frequency above 0.001), which suggests that blood repertoires may reflect thyroid immune responses. In validation, the model predicted progression to ophthalmopathy with just under 71% sensitivity and less than 80% specificity, a median of about six months before onset. No statistical method was used to fix the sample size in advance, and group allocation was not hidden from the investigators.

Moderately to severely active disease, a Clinical Activity Score of at least 3, a NOSPECS grade of at least 4, and a duration under 3 months were present in ophthalmopathy patients. Patients with uncontrolled infections, other autoimmune diseases, pregnancy or lactation were excluded. Clinical symptoms, serum thyroxine and TRAb, thyroid ultrasound, and orbital computed tomography formed the basis for the diagnoses. Ficoll-Paque density gradient centrifugation was used to isolate PBMCs from under 11 ml of fresh peripheral blood. Trizol reagent was used to extract total RNA, and RNA quality was then checked on an Agilent 2100 Bioanalyzer. The TCR beta CDR3 regions were amplified from the RNA transcripts. A first-round RT-PCR of the TCR CDR3 used the HTBI primer set with the Qiagen OneStep RT-PCR kit. Libraries were constructed in a second round of multiplex PCR, after which size selection and purification were carried out. The libraries were sequenced on an Illumina HiSeq2000 using paired-end 100 bp reads. The original pipeline was this. Raw data were processed with SOAPnuke, discarding reads with adapters, uncalled bases, mean Phred below 15, or no exact constant-primer or identifier match. High-quality paired reads were merged using COPE v1.2.5, and each unique nucleotide sequence was defined as a clonotype. MiTCR v1.1 was used to align the clonotypes against IMGT TRBV, TRBD and TRBJ reference segments. Analysis was restricted to V-J combinations with a frequency above 0.0001, which covered roughly 99% of repertoires. A TCS score was defined as the ratio of F50 (clonal expansion) to E x V (chaos), with BLOSUM62-based TCRdist applied between CDR3 peptides within each V-J. Welch's t-statistics and random forest reduced around 510 V-J features to roughly 13, which were used in a naive Bayes classifier (R e1071). TCRdb handled the public reads itself, with Q25 trimming in fastp and clone calling in MiXCR, and kept productive beta chains. CDR3 protein sequences are deduplicated, and each keeps its most common genes and DNA. TCRdb, not the authors, supplied the V and J calls. The sample data list 450,000 to 650,000 distinct CDR3 sequences, and roughly 18% of these were observed just once. The top ten constitute roughly a sixth of the sample.

From its cysteine to its phenylalanine, the CDR3 spans 14 amino acids. The kept DNA is CDR3 alone, 42 bases in frame from the first base. The germline V gene (reference sequence) supplies CDR1 GTSNPN and CDR2 SVGIG. Trimming at the junction amounts to 2 bases on V and 3 bases on J, and the germline ends lie 10 bases apart. This clonotype has more than one count but fewer than ten. The target of this receptor is not known. Per-nucleotide qualities are absent, and no much larger clonotype sits a single base away. Sequences were obtained from blood. The rearrangement combines TRBV30 with TRBJ1-4; the D gene is perhaps TRBD1, from 5 matching bases. This TCR derives from a young woman with Graves' ophthalmopathy. In nucleotides, the sequence is TGTGCCTGGAGTACGGGGGGATCTAATGAAAAACTGTTTTTT. Its translation is CAWSTGGSNEKLFF.